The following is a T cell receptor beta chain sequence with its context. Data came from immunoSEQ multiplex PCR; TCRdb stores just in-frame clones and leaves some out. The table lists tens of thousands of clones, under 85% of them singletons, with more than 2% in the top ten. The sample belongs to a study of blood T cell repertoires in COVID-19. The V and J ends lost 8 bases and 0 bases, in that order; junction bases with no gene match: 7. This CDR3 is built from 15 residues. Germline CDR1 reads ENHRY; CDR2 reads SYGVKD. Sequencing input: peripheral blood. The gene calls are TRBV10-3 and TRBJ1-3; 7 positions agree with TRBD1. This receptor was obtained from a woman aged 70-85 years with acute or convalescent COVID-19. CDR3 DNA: TGTGCCATCGGCAGACAGGGCAACTCTGGAAACACCATATATTTT. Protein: CAIGRQGNSGNTIYF.